The rows below give T cell receptor beta chains drawn from one sample of a study of PD-L1 blockade in urothelial cancer. Measured with immunoSEQ multiplex PCR; TCRdb has only the in-frame clones, and not every one. The sample lists about 43,000 clones, 88% occurring once. The specimen comprised PBMCs, sampled around atezolizumab (anti-PD-L1) treatment. These receptors all come from an older woman with urothelial cancer. Both conserved end residues are part of each CDR3. Fields, in order: D gene, V gene, clone size, J gene, CDR3 DNA, CDR3 protein. A D gene is named only where the DNA matches it firmly. Clone size, where shown, is once, few, many, or a class for clones that have expanded.

d_call: NA
v_call: TRBV6-5
clone_size: NA
j_call: TRBJ2-2
cdr3_nt: TGTGCCAGCAGACCTGACACCTCGAACACCGGGGAGCTGTTTTTT
cdr3_aa: CASRPDTSNTGELFF

d_call: TRBD1
v_call: TRBV18
clone_size: NA
j_call: TRBJ2-7
cdr3_nt: TGTGCCAGCTCACCGACAGGGGAGGTATGGGTCGAGCAGTACTTC
cdr3_aa: CASSPTGEVWVEQYF

d_call: TRBD1
v_call: TRBV11-2
clone_size: once
j_call: TRBJ1-1
cdr3_nt: TGTGCCAGCAGCTCACTACGGACAGGGGGCAACACTGAAGCTTTCTTT
cdr3_aa: CASSSLRTGGNTEAFF

d_call: TRBD1
v_call: TRBV4-3
clone_size: NA
j_call: TRBJ2-4
cdr3_nt: TGCGCCAGCAGCCAAGGTTGGGACAGGGCGGCCAAAAACATTCAGTACTTC
cdr3_aa: CASSQGWDRAAKNIQYF

d_call: TRBD2
v_call: TRBV7-6
clone_size: NA
j_call: TRBJ2-7
cdr3_nt: TGTGCCAGCAGCTCCGGGACTAGCGTCTACGAGCAGTACTTC
cdr3_aa: CASSSGTSVYEQYF

d_call: TRBD1
v_call: TRBV7-9
clone_size: NA
j_call: TRBJ2-2
cdr3_nt: TGTGCCAGCAGCTTAAGGACAGGGGGTCCGATAACCGGGGAGCTGTTTTTT
cdr3_aa: CASSLRTGGPITGELFF

d_call: NA
v_call: TRBV1
clone_size: NA
j_call: TRBJ2-1
cdr3_nt: TGCACCAGCAGCCAACTGGGGGTTGCTAGCGGGAGGGCCCGTTCCTACAATGAGCAGTTCTTC
cdr3_aa: CTSSQLGVASGRARSYNEQFF

d_call: TRBD1
v_call: TRBV6-5
clone_size: NA
j_call: TRBJ2-7
cdr3_nt: TGTGCCAGCAGAGCTACAGGGGTAGTCTACGAGCAGTACTTC
cdr3_aa: CASRATGVVYEQYF

d_call: TRBD2
v_call: TRBV27
clone_size: NA
j_call: TRBJ2-5
cdr3_nt: TGTGCCAGCAGTGGGGCTAGCGGGAGGGTCCCAGTGGGAGAGACCCAGTACTTC
cdr3_aa: CASSGASGRVPVGETQYF

d_call: TRBD2
v_call: TRBV6-5
clone_size: NA
j_call: TRBJ2-1
cdr3_nt: TGTGCCAGCAGCAAGCGGGGGGCGAGGTACAATGAGCAGTTCTTC
cdr3_aa: CASSKRGARYNEQFF

d_call: NA
v_call: TRBV15
clone_size: NA
j_call: TRBJ2-5
cdr3_nt: TGTGCCACCAGCAGAGTGCTGAGTCAAGAGACCCAGTACTTC
cdr3_aa: CATSRVLSQETQYF

d_call: NA
v_call: TRBV7-9
clone_size: NA
j_call: TRBJ2-4
cdr3_nt: TGTGCCAGCAGCATGGGGGGCAAAAACATTCAGTACTTC
cdr3_aa: CASSMGGKNIQYF

d_call: NA
v_call: TRBV4-2
clone_size: NA
j_call: TRBJ1-4
cdr3_nt: TGTGCCAGCAGCCTACAGGGAACCCCTGAAAAACTGTTTTTT
cdr3_aa: CASSLQGTPEKLFF

d_call: TRBD2
v_call: TRBV5-1
clone_size: NA
j_call: TRBJ2-7
cdr3_nt: TGCGCCAGCAGCTCGACTAGCGGGTACTACGAGCAGTACTTC
cdr3_aa: CASSSTSGYYEQYF

d_call: NA
v_call: TRBV9
clone_size: NA
j_call: TRBJ1-3
cdr3_nt: TGTGCCAGTGGAGGGAGCTCTGGAAACACCATATATTTT
cdr3_aa: CASGGSSGNTIYF

d_call: TRBD2
v_call: TRBV13
clone_size: NA
j_call: TRBJ2-1
cdr3_nt: TGTGCCAGCAGCCCACGGACTAGCTGGGATGAGCAGTTCTTC
cdr3_aa: CASSPRTSWDEQFF

d_call: NA
v_call: TRBV27
clone_size: few
j_call: TRBJ2-5
cdr3_nt: TGTGCCAGCAGCCCACAGGGCCGGTTCCAAGAGACCCAGTACTTC
cdr3_aa: CASSPQGRFQETQYF

d_call: TRBD1
v_call: TRBV18
clone_size: NA
j_call: TRBJ2-7
cdr3_nt: TGTGCCAGCTCACCACCGGGCCAGGGGGAAACGGCCGAGCAGTACTTC
cdr3_aa: CASSPPGQGETAEQYF

d_call: NA
v_call: TRBV4-3
clone_size: NA
j_call: TRBJ1-1
cdr3_nt: TGCGCCAGCAGCCAAGATCTTGTCAGGGAAGGGATCACTGAAGCTTTCTTT
cdr3_aa: CASSQDLVREGITEAFF

d_call: TRBD2
v_call: TRBV28
clone_size: NA
j_call: TRBJ2-1
cdr3_nt: TGTGCCAGCAGTTTGGTTGGCGGGAGTAGGTACAATGAGCAGTTCTTC
cdr3_aa: CASSLVGGSRYNEQFF

d_call: NA
v_call: TRBV9
clone_size: few
j_call: TRBJ1-3
cdr3_nt: TGTGCCAGCAGCGTAGGGTTGGTAGGGAGCTCTGGAAACACCATATATTTT
cdr3_aa: CASSVGLVGSSGNTIYF

d_call: NA
v_call: TRBV6-5
clone_size: once
j_call: TRBJ1-4
cdr3_nt: TGTGCCAGCAGCCGAACCCCGGATGAAAAACTGTTTTTT
cdr3_aa: CASSRTPDEKLFF

d_call: NA
v_call: TRBV6-5
clone_size: few
j_call: TRBJ2-5
cdr3_nt: TGTGCCAGCACCACTGGGACAACCCAAGAGACCCAGTACTTC
cdr3_aa: CASTTGTTQETQYF

d_call: TRBD1
v_call: TRBV20-1
clone_size: NA
j_call: TRBJ2-7
cdr3_nt: TGCAGTGCAAATACAGGGGGTGAGCAGTACTTC
cdr3_aa: CSANTGGEQYF

d_call: NA
v_call: TRBV21-1
clone_size: NA
j_call: TRBJ1-2
cdr3_nt: TGTGCCAGCAGCAGAAGACAGGGGCATTCACTCTATGGCTACACCTTC
cdr3_aa: CASSRRQGHSLYGYTF

d_call: NA
v_call: TRBV2
clone_size: NA
j_call: TRBJ1-5
cdr3_nt: TGTGCCAGCAGAGCAGGGACAATCCAGCCCCAGCATTTT
cdr3_aa: CASRAGTIQPQHF

d_call: NA
v_call: TRBV7-9
clone_size: NA
j_call: TRBJ2-7
cdr3_nt: TGTGCCAGCACAAAAGTTACGGAGTCCTACGAGCAGTACTTC
cdr3_aa: CASTKVTESYEQYF

d_call: TRBD1
v_call: TRBV10-3
clone_size: NA
j_call: TRBJ2-7
cdr3_nt: TGTGCCATCAGTGACCCGGGGGACAGGGGTTACGAGCAGTACTTC
cdr3_aa: CAISDPGDRGYEQYF

d_call: NA
v_call: TRBV27
clone_size: NA
j_call: TRBJ1-3
cdr3_nt: TGTGCCAGCAGTCCTAACCGCCTCTCTGGAAACACCATATATTTT
cdr3_aa: CASSPNRLSGNTIYF

d_call: TRBD2
v_call: TRBV4-3
clone_size: NA
j_call: TRBJ2-1
cdr3_nt: TGCGCCAGCAGCCAAGATTGGGGACTAGCCAATGAGCAGTTCTTC
cdr3_aa: CASSQDWGLANEQFF

d_call: TRBD1
v_call: TRBV15
clone_size: NA
j_call: TRBJ1-2
cdr3_nt: TGTGCCACCTCTGACAGGGAACCCTATGGCTACACCTTC
cdr3_aa: CATSDREPYGYTF

d_call: TRBD1
v_call: TRBV7-9
clone_size: NA
j_call: TRBJ1-2
cdr3_nt: TGTGCCAGCAGCTTAGTCCGACAGGGTCCTTATGGCTACACCTTC
cdr3_aa: CASSLVRQGPYGYTF

d_call: NA
v_call: TRBV6-6
clone_size: NA
j_call: TRBJ2-7
cdr3_nt: TGTGCCAGCGGGTTTGCCGGGACAACGGCCGGCGAGCAGTACTTC
cdr3_aa: CASGFAGTTAGEQYF

d_call: NA
v_call: TRBV7-2
clone_size: NA
j_call: TRBJ1-4
cdr3_nt: TGTGCCAGCAGCTTAGACCCGGGAGCCAATGAAAAACTGTTTTTT
cdr3_aa: CASSLDPGANEKLFF

d_call: TRBD2
v_call: TRBV18
clone_size: NA
j_call: TRBJ2-2
cdr3_nt: TGTGCCAGCTCACGGGGAGGTCCTAGCGGAACGAACACCGGGGAGCTGTTTTTT
cdr3_aa: CASSRGGPSGTNTGELFF

d_call: NA
v_call: TRBV15
clone_size: once
j_call: TRBJ1-5
cdr3_nt: TGTGCCACCAGCAGGCAGTGGCAGGGAAGCAATCAGCCCCAGCATTTT
cdr3_aa: CATSRQWQGSNQPQHF

d_call: NA
v_call: TRBV5-1
clone_size: few
j_call: TRBJ1-3
cdr3_nt: TGCGCCAGCAGCTTGGGGCCGCAGACTACCCACTACTCTGGAAACACCATATATTTT
cdr3_aa: CASSLGPQTTHYSGNTIYF

d_call: TRBD2
v_call: TRBV4-3
clone_size: once
j_call: TRBJ2-7
cdr3_nt: TGCGCCAGCAGCCTGGGGACTAGCGGAAACTACGAGCAGTACTTC
cdr3_aa: CASSLGTSGNYEQYF

d_call: NA
v_call: TRBV9
clone_size: NA
j_call: TRBJ2-1
cdr3_nt: TGTGCCAGCAGCGTAGGAGAAAATGAGCAGTTCTTC
cdr3_aa: CASSVGENEQFF

d_call: NA
v_call: TRBV18
clone_size: few
j_call: TRBJ1-1
cdr3_nt: TGTGCCAGCTCACCATTCCAGACAGTCGGTGAAGCTTTCTTT
cdr3_aa: CASSPFQTVGEAFF

d_call: TRBD2
v_call: TRBV7-2
clone_size: NA
j_call: TRBJ2-1
cdr3_nt: TGTGCCAGCAGCCTCGAACTAGCGGGAGTGGATGAGCAGTTCTTC
cdr3_aa: CASSLELAGVDEQFF

d_call: TRBD1
v_call: TRBV27
clone_size: NA
j_call: TRBJ1-1
cdr3_nt: TGTGCCAGCAGGGACAGGCTGAACACTGAAGCTTTCTTT
cdr3_aa: CASRDRLNTEAFF

d_call: TRBD1
v_call: TRBV19
clone_size: NA
j_call: TRBJ1-2
cdr3_nt: TGTGCCAGTAGTATCGGGCCGACAGGGATCGCCTATGGCTACACCTTC
cdr3_aa: CASSIGPTGIAYGYTF

d_call: TRBD2
v_call: TRBV27
clone_size: NA
j_call: TRBJ2-3
cdr3_nt: TGTGCCAGCAGTTTAGGAGCGGGGGGGGATACGCAGTATTTT
cdr3_aa: CASSLGAGGDTQYF

d_call: TRBD2
v_call: TRBV19
clone_size: once
j_call: TRBJ2-7
cdr3_nt: TGTGCCAGTAGTATAGGAAGCGGGAGTTCCTACGAGCAGTACTTC
cdr3_aa: CASSIGSGSSYEQYF

d_call: TRBD1
v_call: TRBV19
clone_size: NA
j_call: TRBJ2-2
cdr3_nt: TGTGCCAGTAGTCCGGACAGGGGGAAGTACACCGGGGAGCTGTTTTTT
cdr3_aa: CASSPDRGKYTGELFF

d_call: NA
v_call: TRBV20-1
clone_size: NA
j_call: TRBJ2-7
cdr3_nt: TGCAGGGGAGGGGGTCCTTACGAGCAGTACTTC
cdr3_aa: CRGGGPYEQYF

d_call: NA
v_call: TRBV4-1
clone_size: few
j_call: TRBJ2-3
cdr3_nt: TGCGCCAGCAGCCAGAGCCTAGCGAAACCCACAGATACGCAGTATTTT
cdr3_aa: CASSQSLAKPTDTQYF